The clone carrying this T cell receptor (beta chain) appeared a few times. This sample is drawn from a study of OX40 agonist ivuxolimab in advanced cancers. Study summary: Participants averaged 60 years of age (range roughly 23 to 85) and were approximately 81% male. Earlier anti-PD-1, anti-PD-L1 or anti-CTLA-4 therapy was permitted; 35% to 50% had received some.

CDR1 and CDR2 (germline): SGHTA, FQGNSA. V gave up 5 bases and J gave up 0 bases, with 17 bases separating them. The CDR3 length is 17 residues. Method: immunoSEQ multiplex PCR; TCRdb's copy keeps in-frame clones and lacks some. This repertoire shows 75,000 to 80,000 clones, about 87% found once; its top ten account for around 0.56%. V is TRBV7-2 and J is TRBJ2-1; D is unclear. This receptor was obtained from an adult with an advanced solid tumor such as melanoma, head and neck, liver or kidney cancer. The source was CD4+ or CD8+ T cells sorted from blood, collected in a trial of the OX40 agonist ivuxolimab. CDR3 sequence: CASSLAVRSISYNEQFF. The DNA of the CDR3 is TGTGCCAGCAGCCTCGCAGTTAGGAGTATCTCCTACAATGAGCAGTTCTTC.